This is a list of T cell receptor beta chains from one sample in a study of shared clonotypes between healthy human individuals. Clones were read by immunoSEQ multiplex PCR, and TCRdb kept only the in-frame ones, dropping some. The data show about 480,000 clones, 60% to 85% seen once. The sample was PBMCs. The receptors stem from a woman between 40 and 50 years old in good health. Some clones in this sample may be carry-over from other donors' samples. Each CDR3 is given with its conserved first and last residue. A D gene is named only where the DNA matches it firmly. Some rows mark clone size as missing; the rest say once, few, many or name a class of expanded clone.

size	D	J	V	DNA	CDR3
once	TRBD1	TRBJ2-7	TRBV7-2	TGTGCCAGCAGCTTAGCGCCGGGACAGGCATCCTACGAGCAGTACTTC	CASSLAPGQASYEQYF
once	.	TRBJ2-3	TRBV10-3	TGTGCCATCAGTGACCCGGGACATTACACAGATACGCAGTATTTT	CAISDPGHYTDTQYF
.	.	TRBJ2-1	TRBV4-1	TGCGCCAGCAGCCAAGTTCAGACTGAGCAGTTCTTC	CASSQVQTEQFF
.	.	TRBJ1-2	TRBV2	TGTGCCAGCAGTGTTGGTTTTTTTGCAGGGATCAGCGGCTACACCTTC	CASSVGFFAGISGYTF
.	.	TRBJ2-1	TRBV5-8	TGTGCCAGCAGCTTGGCCTCCGAGCAGTTCTTC	CASSLASEQFF
few	.	TRBJ2-3	TRBV19	TGTGCCAGTAGCCAATCGGACTATGACACAGATACGCAGTATTTT	CASSQSDYDTDTQYF
.	.	TRBJ1-4	TRBV30	TGTGCCTGGAGTGGACAGCTTAATGAAAAACTGTTTTTT	CAWSGQLNEKLFF
.	TRBD2	TRBJ2-1	TRBV28	TGTGCCAGCAGTACCTCCGGGACTAGCGGATACAATGAGCAGTTCTTC	CASSTSGTSGYNEQFF
.	TRBD1	TRBJ1-5	TRBV30	TGTGCCTGGAGTCACCAGGGGGGGGTTGGGCAGCCCCAGCATTTT	CAWSHQGGVGQPQHF
.	TRBD1	TRBJ2-7	TRBV5-6	TGTGCCAGCAGCTCCTACAGGGGGGCCTACGAGCAGTACTTC	CASSSYRGAYEQYF
.	.	TRBJ1-1	TRBV15	TGTGCCACCAGCAGAGATCAATTTACTCAGGGGTTTTTCTTT	CATSRDQFTQGFFF
.	.	TRBJ2-2	TRBV6-6	TGTGCCAGCAGTCCCAGTCGGGGCGGGGAGCTGTTTTTT	CASSPSRGGELFF
.	.	TRBJ1-5	TRBV5-6	TGTGCCAGCACCTCCGGGGGACCCCATAGCAATCAGCCCCAGCATTTT	CASTSGGPHSNQPQHF
.	.	TRBJ1-1	TRBV7-3	TGTGCCAGCAGCTATCACTGGGCCACTGAAGCTTTCTTT	CASSYHWATEAFF
.	TRBD2	TRBJ2-1	TRBV15	TGTGCCACCAGCCCCGGGACTAGCGGGAGTGATGAGCAGTTCTTC	CATSPGTSGSDEQFF
.	.	TRBJ2-7	TRBV11-2	TGTGCCAGCAGCTTTAACAGCGCTAGGGGTATTGAGCAGTACTTC	CASSFNSARGIEQYF
.	.	TRBJ2-1	TRBV6-4	TGTGCCAGCAGTGAGAACGGTTCGATCTCCTACAATGAGCAGTTCTTC	CASSENGSISYNEQFF
.	TRBD2	TRBJ2-1	TRBV19	TGTGCCAGTAACCTTATGGGGCTAGCGGGACTCAATGAGCAGTTCTTC	CASNLMGLAGLNEQFF
.	.	TRBJ2-1	TRBV7-6	TGTGCCAGCAGCTTAACCGTAGCGGAGTACAATGAGCAGTTCTTC	CASSLTVAEYNEQFF
.	.	TRBJ2-1	TRBV28	TGTGCCAGCAGTCCACTAGGTGATGAGCAGTTCTTC	CASSPLGDEQFF
.	.	TRBJ2-4	TRBV5-6	TGTGCCAGCAGCTTGCGTCGGAGGGGACAAGCCAAAAACATTCAGTACTTC	CASSLRRRGQAKNIQYF
.	.	TRBJ2-4	TRBV21-1	TGTGCCAGCAGCTCGGACCCAGTCCCCAAAAACATTCAGTACTTC	CASSSDPVPKNIQYF
.	TRBD1	TRBJ2-1	TRBV28	TGTGCCAGCAGTTTCTCGGACAGGGAAATTGACAATGAGCAGTTCTTC	CASSFSDREIDNEQFF
.	.	TRBJ1-2	TRBV7-2	TGTGCCAGCAGCTCAGACAGGCGCTATGGCTACACCTTC	CASSSDRRYGYTF
.	TRBD1	TRBJ2-5	TRBV30	TGTGCCTGGAGTGTACGGCAGGGGGCCAGTGAGCAGTACTTC	CAWSVRQGASEQYF
.	TRBD2	TRBJ2-1	TRBV18	TGTGCCAGCTCAGCAAAGGGACTAGCGTTCTCCTACAATGAGCAGTTCTTC	CASSAKGLAFSYNEQFF
.	.	TRBJ2-3	TRBV25-1	TGTGCCAGCAGCCCAAATAAGGGGGGATACACAGATACGCAGTATTTT	CASSPNKGGYTDTQYF
.	.	TRBJ2-5	TRBV5-3	TGTGCCAGAAGCTTTGTATCCCCCGGGCCGCAAGAGACCCAGTACTTC	CARSFVSPGPQETQYF
.	.	TRBJ2-3	TRBV7-3	TGTGCCAGCAGCCAAGGGGGTAGCACAGATACGCAGTATTTT	CASSQGGSTDTQYF
many	TRBD1	TRBJ2-7	TRBV19	TGTGCCAGTAGTATAGCATCAGGGGGCGCGGGCGAGCAGTACTTC	CASSIASGGAGEQYF
.	.	TRBJ2-7	TRBV29-1	TGCAGCGGCAGGGGCTCGGGCGAGCAGTACTTC	CSGRGSGEQYF
.	.	TRBJ2-1	TRBV5-1	TGCGCCAGCACCCTACTTGGGTTTTCTAATGAGCAGTTCTTC	CASTLLGFSNEQFF
.	.	TRBJ1-2	TRBV19	TGTGCCAGTAGTACCAATCAGGACTATGGCTACACCTTC	CASSTNQDYGYTF
.	.	TRBJ1-2	TRBV4-3	TGCGCCAGCAGCCAAGGGGCAGGGGAGTTTGGTGGCTACACCTTC	CASSQGAGEFGGYTF
.	TRBD2	TRBJ2-1	TRBV7-2	TGTGCCAGCAGCTTAGCGGTACTAGCGGGCGACAATGAGCAGTTCTTC	CASSLAVLAGDNEQFF
.	.	TRBJ2-3	TRBV7-9	TGTGCCAGGAGTAAGCAGGGAGATACGCAGTATTTT	CARSKQGDTQYF
.	.	TRBJ1-5	TRBV28	TGTGCCAGCAGTTTCCCGTCTAACCTCGGCCAGCCCCAGCATTTT	CASSFPSNLGQPQHF
.	.	TRBJ1-6	TRBV7-9	TGTGCCAGCAGCATCGGGCGAAATTCACCCCTCCACTTT	CASSIGRNSPLHF
.	.	TRBJ1-2	TRBV18	TGTGCCAGCTCACCACAGGTGGGGAATGGCTACACCTTC	CASSPQVGNGYTF
many	.	TRBJ1-6	TRBV30	TGTGCCTGGGCGGGGACCCAGAATTCACCCCTCCACTTT	CAWAGTQNSPLHF